This T cell receptor beta chain is from a study of blood T cell repertoires in COVID-19. At the level of the study: Researchers got acute and convalescent COVID-19 samples from the United States, Italy and Spain.

The repertoire was sequenced with immunoSEQ multiplex PCR; TCRdb's copy has only in-frame clones and lacks some. The sample has roughly 160,000 clones; about 85% are singletons. Germline V gene data show CDR1 as MDHEN and CDR2 as SYDVKM. CDR3 length equals 14 residues. V lost 4 bases to trimming and J lost 4 bases; unmatched junction nucleotides: 3. Sequencing was carried out using peripheral blood. The rearrangement uses TRBV28 and TRBJ2-1, with TRBD2 matching over 8 bases. This clonotype originated in a man older than 75 with COVID-19, enrolled during active disease. The CDR3 sequence is CASSWVAGYNEQFF. The DNA for the CDR3 is TGTGCCAGCAGTTGGGTAGCGGGGTACAATGAGCAGTTCTTC.